These 17 T cell receptor beta chains originate from one sample sequenced in a study of blood T cells in healthy people across ages. Alongside a J-beta primer mix, a sample-barcoded 5' primer served in a second PCR lasting roughly 6 to 11 cycles. TCRdb independently ran MiXCR on the 5' RACE reads; one entry per CDR3 protein. Of 900,000 to 950,000 distinct CDR3 sequences listed, 25% to 30% were seen once; the top ten hold approximately 10%. The same specimen was also included in a second study, on T cells of mothers and their children.

The specimen sequenced was blood. The source is a woman aged 40-49 years in good health.

There are a few counts of this clonotype. The chain has TRBV27 and TRBJ2-6; D not certain. This CDR3 region has 18 residues. Trimming removed 3 bases from V and 4 bases from J, with 19 bases in between. Germline CDR1 and CDR2: MNHEY and SMNVEV (reference sequence). The CDR3 coding sequence is TGTGCCAGCAGTTTCAAAGCCCGGCACGGTTTGGGGGCCAACGTCCTGACTTTC. It codes for CASSFKARHGLGANVLTF.

The chain employs TRBV3-1 and TRBJ2-3; 8 bases agree with TRBD2. Germline V gene data show CDR1 as LGHDT and CDR2 as YNNKEL (reference sequence). V shed 2 bases and J 1 base; nucleotides not matched to a gene: 5. This CDR3 spans 16 amino acids. In DNA, the CDR3 is TGTGCCAGCAGCCAATTAAAGCGGGGGCGCACAGATACGCAGTATTTT. It encodes CASSQLKRGRTDTQYF.

This clonotype came up a few times. The chain has TRBV3-1 and TRBJ2-5; TRBD2 matches at 10 bases. This CDR3 has 16 amino acids. Germline V CDR1 and CDR2: LGHDT, YNNKEL (reference sequence). With 7 bases clipped from V and 0 bases from J, the junction kept 8 bases outside the gene matches. The CDR3 reads CASTQRGGGDQETQYF. The CDR3 DNA is TGTGCCAGCACACAGCGGGGGGGAGGAGACCAAGAGACCCAGTACTTC.

Comments on this clonotype: A much more abundant neighbour one base away suggests this may be a read error. This chain connects TRBV20-1 to TRBJ2-5; D assignment may be TRBD1 or TRBD2 (5 bases each). The end of the DNA aligns better with TRBJ2-7, so the J call may be wrong. CDR1 DFQATT and CDR2 SNEGSKA come from the germline V gene (reference sequence). The CDR3 extends over 13 amino acids. CDR3 loop: CSARGSGQIEQYF. As DNA, the CDR3 is TGCAGTGCTAGAGGTTCGGGGCAGATCGAGCAGTACTTC.

The chain is built from TRBV5-6 and TRBJ2-5, with 11 bases fitting TRBD1. CDR1 is SGHDT, CDR2 YYEEEE, per germline. V was pared by 4 bases and J by 6 bases, with 11 bases of the junction left unmatched. The CDR3 contains 16 residues. CDR3 DNA sequence: TGTGCCAGCAGCCTCCCTGGGACAGGGGGTGGAAAGACCCAGTACTTC. Its translation is CASSLPGTGGGKTQYF.

The chain employs TRBV5-1 and TRBJ2-1; D not certain. From germline, CDR1 is SGHRS and CDR2 YFSETQ. The V gene lost 4 bases and the J gene lost 9 bases, with 14 bases spanning the gap. The CDR3 covers 13 residues. The CDR3, as DNA: TGCGCCAGCAGCCAACAAGGATTCAGTGAGCAGTTCTTC. This gives the protein CASSQQGFSEQFF.

This clonotype was observed a few times. The rearrangement uses TRBV9 and TRBJ1-1, with D uncertain. CDR3 length: 14 amino acids. CDR1 is SGDLS, CDR2 YYNGEE, per germline. The V end lost 0 bases, the J end lost 4 bases, and 10 bases lay between the germline ends. The CDR3 bases are TGTGCCAGCAGCGTAGAACCCGGTGGCACTGAAGCTTTCTTT. This sequence encodes CASSVEPGGTEAFF.

V usage is TRBV28 and J usage is TRBJ2-4; D uncertain. The germline gives CDR1 MDHEN, CDR2 SYDVKM. The CDR3 contains 15 residues. The germline V and J ends were trimmed by 8 bases and 6 bases, with 20 bases remaining between them. The CDR3 spells CASSPTPIFGNIQYF. The CDR3, as DNA: TGTGCCAGCTCACCAACACCGATATTTGGAAACATTCAGTACTTC.

Regarding this clonotype: Relative to the germline gene, one junction end is altered; a read error may explain this. The chain combines TRBV7-8 with TRBJ1-5, with D maybe TRBD1 (5 bases). Per the germline V gene, CDR1 is SGHVS and CDR2 is FQNEAQ. This CDR3 contains 17 residues. CDR3: CVSSLAPGTVSNQPQHF. As DNA, the CDR3 is TGTGTCAGCAGCTTAGCCCCCGGGACGGTCAGCAATCAGCCCCAGCATTTT.

V gene TRBV12-3 or TRBV12-4 combines with J gene TRBJ1-1, with 9 bases that match TRBD1. V was pared by 5 bases and J by 3 bases, with 10 bases of the junction left unmatched. CDR3 length: 16 amino acids. CDR3 region: CASSPGQGLRDTEAFF. As DNA, the CDR3 is TGTGCCAGCAGTCCGGGACAGGGTTTAAGGGACACTGAAGCTTTCTTT.

Comments on this clonotype: A much bigger clone sits one base away, suggesting this may be a read error. The V and J genes are TRBV20-1 and TRBJ1-5, with a tentative D call TRBD1 (5 bases). The germline gives CDR1 DFQATT, CDR2 SNEGSKA (reference sequence). V lost 3 bases to trimming and J lost 3 bases, with 9 bases between them. The CDR3 contains 13 residues. CDR3 loop: CSARGGINQPQHF. The CDR3 DNA is TGCAGTGCTAGGGGGGGAATCAATCAGCCCCAGCATTTT.

This chain links TRBV20-1 with TRBJ2-1; D is undetermined. This CDR3 spans 11 amino acids. Trimming took off 5 bases at V and 10 bases at J, with 12 bases between the two ends. The germline V gene encodes CDR1 DFQATT and CDR2 SNEGSKA (reference sequence). In DNA form, the CDR3 reads TGCAGTGCTGGGCGGTTTAACGAGCAGTTCTTC. It specifies CSAGRFNEQFF.

The genes are TRBV6-6 and TRBJ1-5; D is possibly TRBD1 (6 bases). CDR3 size: 15 residues. The V end was cut by 4 bases, the J end by 2 bases, with 12 bases between. The germline V gene has CDR1 MNHNY and CDR2 SVGAGI (reference sequence). The CDR3 nucleotides read TGTGCCAGCAGTTCCCCAGGGGTGGGCAATCAGCCCCAGCATTTT. Translated: CASSSPGVGNQPQHF.

The sample holds a few counts of this clonotype. The V call is TRBV5-1, the J call TRBJ1-1; a weak D match, TRBD1 (6 bases). Germline V CDR1 and CDR2: SGHRS, YFSETQ. This CDR3 region has 19 residues. V shed 3 bases and J shed 0 bases, with 24 bases lying between them. The CDR3 loop is CASSWDPRPDSTMNTEAFF. DNA for the CDR3: TGCGCCAGCAGCTGGGACCCCCGCCCGGACAGTACAATGAACACTGAAGCTTTCTTT.

This chain joins TRBV4-1 and TRBJ2-7; the match to TRBD1 covers 7 bases. Trimming removed 3 bases from V and 2 bases from J; junction bases left unmatched: 4. Germline CDR1 and CDR2: MGHRA and YSYEKL. This CDR3 spans 14 amino acids. The CDR3 here is CASSHLGQPYEQYF. CDR3 nucleotide sequence: TGCGCCAGCAGCCACTTGGGACAGCCCTACGAGCAGTACTTC.

This clonotype was counted ten times or more. Germline and junction disagree at one end, which may indicate a read error. The DNA for the CDR3 is TGTGCCAGCAGCATAACAGGGGGGAATGAGCAGTTCTTC. Encoded protein: CASSITGGNEQFF. The V and J genes are TRBV7-3 and TRBJ2-1; 8 bases are shared with TRBD1. The V gene's germline CDR1 is SGHTA and CDR2 FQGTGA. This CDR3 has 13 residues.

This clonotype was picked up a small number of times. The genes are TRBV3-1 and TRBJ2-7; D gene unclear. The CDR3 is 12 residues long. Trimming stripped 1 base from V and 7 bases from J, with 8 bases between. Germline CDR1 LGHDT, CDR2 YNNKEL (reference sequence). The CDR3 sequence: CASSQVTAEQYF. CDR3 nucleotide sequence: TGTGCCAGCAGCCAAGTTACAGCGGAGCAGTACTTC.